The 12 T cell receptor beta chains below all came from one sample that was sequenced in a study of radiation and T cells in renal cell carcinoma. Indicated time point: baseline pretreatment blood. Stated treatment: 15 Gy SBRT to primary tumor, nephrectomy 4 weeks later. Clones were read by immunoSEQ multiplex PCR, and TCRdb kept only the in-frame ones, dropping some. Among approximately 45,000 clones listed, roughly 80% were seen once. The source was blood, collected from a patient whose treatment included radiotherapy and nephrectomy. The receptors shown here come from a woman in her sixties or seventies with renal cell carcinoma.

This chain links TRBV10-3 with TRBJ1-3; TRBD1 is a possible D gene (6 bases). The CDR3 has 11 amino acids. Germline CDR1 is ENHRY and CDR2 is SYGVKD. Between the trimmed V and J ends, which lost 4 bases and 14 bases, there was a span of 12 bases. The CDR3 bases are TGTGCCATCAGTGGACACAGGGACCTATATTTT. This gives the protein CAISGHRDLYF.

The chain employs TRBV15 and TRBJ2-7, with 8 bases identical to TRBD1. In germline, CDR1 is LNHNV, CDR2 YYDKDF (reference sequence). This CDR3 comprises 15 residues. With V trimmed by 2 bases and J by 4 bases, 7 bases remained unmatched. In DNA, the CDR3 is TGTGCCACCAGCAGACACGACAGGGGTATGTACGAGCAGTACTTC. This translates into CATSRHDRGMYEQYF.

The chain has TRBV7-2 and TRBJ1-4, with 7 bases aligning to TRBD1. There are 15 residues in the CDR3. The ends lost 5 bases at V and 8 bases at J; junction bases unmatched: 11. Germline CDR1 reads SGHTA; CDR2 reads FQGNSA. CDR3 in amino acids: CASSPGGTGKEKLFF. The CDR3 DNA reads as TGTGCCAGCAGCCCAGGGGGAACAGGGAAAGAAAAACTGTTTTTT.

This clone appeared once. CDR3 nucleotide sequence: TGCAGCGTTGAAGAAGGAAGTAGCGGGGGGGCAGATACGCAGTATTTT. Amino acids: CSVEEGSSGGADTQYF. The rearrangement links TRBV29-1 to TRBJ2-3, with 11 bases identical to TRBD2. With 0 bases clipped from V and 4 bases from J, the junction kept 6 bases outside the gene matches. CDR1 and CDR2 from the germline V gene are SQVTM and ANQGSEA. This CDR3 is 16 amino acids long.

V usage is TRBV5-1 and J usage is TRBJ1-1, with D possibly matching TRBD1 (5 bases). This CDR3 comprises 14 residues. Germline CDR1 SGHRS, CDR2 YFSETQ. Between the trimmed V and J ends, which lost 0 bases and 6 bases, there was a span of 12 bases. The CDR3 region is CASSLGQGYAEAFF. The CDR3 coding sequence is TGCGCCAGCAGCTTGGGGCAGGGCTACGCTGAAGCTTTCTTT.

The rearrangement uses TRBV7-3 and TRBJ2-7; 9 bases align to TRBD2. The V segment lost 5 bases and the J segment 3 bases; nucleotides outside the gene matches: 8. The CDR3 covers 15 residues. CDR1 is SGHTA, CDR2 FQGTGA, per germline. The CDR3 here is CASSQGSGGIYEQYF. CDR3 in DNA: TGTGCCAGCAGCCAAGGTAGCGGGGGTATCTACGAGCAGTACTTC.

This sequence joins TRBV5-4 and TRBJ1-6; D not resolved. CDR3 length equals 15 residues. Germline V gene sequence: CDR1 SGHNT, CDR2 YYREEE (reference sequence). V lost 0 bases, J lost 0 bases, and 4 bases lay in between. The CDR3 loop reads CASSLDGSYNSPLHF. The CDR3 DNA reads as TGTGCCAGCAGCTTGGACGGCTCCTATAATTCACCCCTCCACTTT. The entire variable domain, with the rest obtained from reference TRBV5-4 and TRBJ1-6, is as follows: ETGVTQSPTHLIKTRGQQVTLRCSSQSGHNTVSWYQQALGQGPQFIFQYYREEENGRGNFPPRFSGLQFPNYSSELNVNALELDDSALYLCASSLDGSYNSPLHFGNGTRLTVT.

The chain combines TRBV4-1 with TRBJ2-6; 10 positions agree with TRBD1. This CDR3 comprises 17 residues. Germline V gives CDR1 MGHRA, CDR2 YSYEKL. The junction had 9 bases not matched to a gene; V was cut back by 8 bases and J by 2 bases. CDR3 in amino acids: CASLSGTGVPGANVLTF. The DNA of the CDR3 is TGCGCCAGCCTTTCCGGGACAGGGGTCCCTGGGGCCAACGTCCTGACTTTC.

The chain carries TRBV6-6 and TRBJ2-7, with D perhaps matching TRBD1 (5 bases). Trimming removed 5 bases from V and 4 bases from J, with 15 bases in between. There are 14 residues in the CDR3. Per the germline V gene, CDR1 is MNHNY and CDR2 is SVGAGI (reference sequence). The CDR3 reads CASSPSQGNYEQYF. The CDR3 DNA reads TGTGCCAGCAGTCCTAGTCAGGGAAATTACGAGCAGTACTTC.

The CDR3 spells CAISESAGRRTGELFF. CDR3 sequence (DNA): TGTGCCATCAGTGAGTCAGCGGGGCGACGGACCGGGGAGCTGTTTTTT. V and J are TRBV10-3 and TRBJ2-2, with 7 bases lining up with TRBD2. The CDR3 is made up of 16 amino acids. The junction had 6 bases not matched to a gene; V was cut back by 0 bases and J by 5 bases. The V gene's germline CDR1 is ENHRY and CDR2 SYGVKD.

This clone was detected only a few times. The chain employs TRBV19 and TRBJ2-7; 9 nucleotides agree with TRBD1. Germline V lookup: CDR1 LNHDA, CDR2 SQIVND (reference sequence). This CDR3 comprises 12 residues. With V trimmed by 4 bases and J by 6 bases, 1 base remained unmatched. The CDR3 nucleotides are TGTGCCAGTAGTACGGGACAGGGCGAGCAGTACTTC. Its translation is CASSTGQGEQYF.

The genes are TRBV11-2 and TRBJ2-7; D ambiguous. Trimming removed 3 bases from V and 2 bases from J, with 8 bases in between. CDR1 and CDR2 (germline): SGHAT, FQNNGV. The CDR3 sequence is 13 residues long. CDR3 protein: CASSFSGPYEQYF. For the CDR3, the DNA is TGTGCCAGCAGCTTTAGTGGGCCCTACGAGCAGTACTTC.